This TCR beta chain was captured by sequencing in a study of cytomegalovirus exposure and HLA in healthy donors. PCR used 60 Vbeta primers and 13 Jbeta primers. Libraries were prepared by immunoSEQ multiplex PCR; TCRdb keeps only in-frame clonotypes and omits some of them. The table lists roughly 70,000 clones, roughly 78% of them singletons. This clone has a handful of counts. Its antigen is not identified. The V and J ends lost 0 bases and 9 bases, in that order; junction bases with no gene match: 10. This CDR3 has 15 amino acids. The germline V gene has CDR1 KGHSH and CDR2 LQKENI. Study-level findings and limits: TCR beta chains numbering more than 150 were designated cytomegalovirus-associated. In an earlier analysis, productive rearrangement rates for most beta V segments clustered near 87% or 30%. One later analysis reportedly identified an Asian-associated ancestry cluster that showed fewer N-insertions than the approximately 670-donor mean.

The material sequenced was PBMCs. This receptor was obtained from a young man in good health and CMV-seronegative. This chain joins TRBV18 and TRBJ2-7, with 8 bases aligning to TRBD1. The CDR3 nucleotides read TGTGCCAGCTCACCACCCGAGGAACAGGGGGTCCGGCAGTACTTC. This translates into CASSPPEEQGVRQYF.